What follows are 5 T cell receptor beta chains derived from one specimen sequenced in a study of T cells expressing NK-cell markers. TCRdb reanalyzed the 5' RACE reads, giving one entry per CDR3 protein sequence and no DNA. The listing records roughly 160,000 distinct CDR3 sequences. The sample taken for sequencing was blood T cells: a sorted CD56 or NKG2C T cell subset, CD4+ or CD8+ T cells, or bulk PBMC T cells (not recorded which). Receptor source: a man aged 18 to 69 in good health.

The gene calls are TRBV7-9 and TRBJ1-4; checking the TCRdb D call of TRBD1 is not possible without DNA. The CDR3 sequence is 15 residues long. The germline CDR1 and CDR2 sequences are SEHNR and FQNEAQ (reference sequence). CDR3 protein: CASSPQGVTNEKLFF.

The chain combines TRBV9 with TRBJ1-5; the TRBD1 assignment by TCRdb is unverifiable without DNA. Looked up from germline, CDR1 is SGDLS and CDR2 is YYNGEE. The CDR3 has 14 residues. The CDR3 loop is CASSVGQGNQPQHF.

This chain joins TRBV6-5 and TRBJ2-7; there is no DNA to check the TCRdb D call of TRBD1. Germline V gene sequence: CDR1 MNHEY, CDR2 SVGAGI. This CDR3 region has 16 residues. The CDR3 loop is CASSYSIWRDSYEQYF.

The CDR3 spells CASSPTGQGPYEQYF. The rearrangement joins TRBV5-4 to TRBJ2-7; no DNA is available, so the TRBD1 call from TCRdb remains unchecked. The CDR3 has 15 residues. Germline assignment: CDR1 SGHNT and CDR2 YYREEE (reference sequence).

The CDR3 spells CASSLDFPGRDPYNEQFF. V is TRBV11-1 and J is TRBJ2-1; the TRBD2 assignment by TCRdb is unverifiable without DNA. The CDR3 covers 18 residues. Germline CDR1 reads SGHAT; CDR2 reads FQDESV (reference sequence). Based on the CDR3 plus reference TRBV11-1 and TRBJ2-1, the full variable domain is EAEVAQSPRYKITEKSQAVAFWCDPISGHATLYWYRQILGQGPELLVQFQDESVVDDSQLPKDRFSAERLKGVDSTLKIQPAELGDSAMYLCASSLDFPGRDPYNEQFFGPGTRLTVL.